This record concerns one T cell receptor beta chain sequence. The sample belongs to a study of monozygotic twins with inflammatory bowel disease. This CDR3 is built from 14 residues. Germline V gene data show CDR1 as MDHEN and CDR2 as SYDVKM. Addition of UMIs with a 6-nucleotide sample barcode was achieved by template switching. With the 5' RACE reads reprocessed, TCRdb shows one record per CDR3 protein and no DNA. The repertoire table contains about 160,000 distinct CDR3 sequences. This clonotype was obtained from a human donor with ulcerative colitis or Crohn's disease, or a healthy co-twin of an affected twin (not recorded which). Sequencing input: blood. This chain connects TRBV28 to TRBJ1-4; TCRdb reports TRBD1, a call that lacks DNA to check it against. The CDR3 protein is CASSLSDIGAKLFF.